These 16 T cell receptor beta chains were all obtained from the same sample, sequenced in a study of blood T cells in healthy people across ages. A second roughly 6 to 11 cycle PCR used barcoded and J-beta primers. One entry per CDR3 protein results from TCRdb running MiXCR on the 5' RACE reads. The table lists 1.5 million to 2 million distinct CDR3 sequences, 28% of them singletons, with roughly 8.2% in the top ten. The sequencing input was blood. The receptors stem from a woman in her twenties or thirties in good health.

This rearrangement joins TRBV3-1 to TRBJ2-7, with D possibly matching TRBD1 (6 bases). V was trimmed by 4 bases and J by 0 bases, leaving 19 bases between them. CDR1 and CDR2 (germline): LGHDT, YNNKEL (reference sequence). The CDR3 contains 17 residues. In DNA form, the CDR3 reads TGTGCCAGCAGCCCCCTCCTGGGGGACACGATCTCCTACGAGCAGTACTTC. Its translation: CASSPLLGDTISYEQYF.

This clonotype came up a few times. V gene TRBV29-1 combines with J gene TRBJ2-7; 9 bases agree with TRBD1. V lost 6 bases to trimming and J lost 3 bases; unmatched junction nucleotides: 9. CDR3 length: 14 amino acids. The V gene's germline CDR1 is SQVTM and CDR2 ANQGSEA. The CDR3 bases are TGCAGCGTAGGAACGGACAGGGGAAACTACGAGCAGTACTTC. Protein: CSVGTDRGNYEQYF.

This clonotype was counted ten times or more. The chain couples TRBV28 to TRBJ1-2, with D maybe TRBD1 (5 bases). The CDR3 consists of 16 residues. Trimming removed 5 bases from V and 0 bases from J, with 16 bases in between. From germline, CDR1 is MDHEN and CDR2 SYDVKM. DNA for the CDR3: TGTGCCAGCAGTGGGGTCGGGGGACCTTCTAACTATGGCTACACCTTC. The encoded protein is CASSGVGGPSNYGYTF.

This clonotype was seen a few times. The chain has TRBV10-2 and TRBJ1-2; 8 bases are a match to TRBD1. CDR3 length: 14 amino acids. The trim removed 7 bases at V and 8 bases at J, leaving 12 bases unmatched. Germline-derived CDR1 and CDR2 are WSHSY and SAAADI. The CDR3 DNA follows: TGCGCCAGCACCGAATCAGGGGGCGGAAGCGGCTACACCTTC. Its protein is CASTESGGGSGYTF.

On this clonotype: A much larger clonotype is one base distant, so this may be a read error. This chain connects TRBV10-2 to TRBJ2-7, with D perhaps TRBD1 or TRBD2 (6 bases each). Germline V gene lookup returns CDR1 WSHSY and CDR2 SAAADI. This CDR3 contains 14 residues. The CDR3 DNA sequence: TGCGCCAGCAGAGTTGGAGGGGGTCTCTACGGGCAGTACTTC. It encodes CASRVGGGLYGQYF.

This clonotype was picked up one time. This could be a read error, since a much larger clone is one nucleotide away. The V and J genes are TRBV12-3 or TRBV12-4 and TRBJ1-2; 9 nucleotides line up with TRBD1. The CDR3 sequence is 13 residues long. V shed 7 bases, J shed 8 bases, and the junction held 8 bases outside the gene matches. The CDR3 is CASNWDRVSGYTF. The CDR3 nucleotides are TGTGCCAGCAACTGGGACAGGGTTAGCGGCTACACCTTC.

The chain is built from TRBV20-1 and TRBJ1-5, with D maybe TRBD1 (6 bases). The CDR3 is 15 residues long. The germline V and J ends were trimmed by 3 bases and 3 bases, with 15 bases remaining between them. Germline V gene lookup returns CDR1 DFQATT and CDR2 SNEGSKA (reference sequence). CDR3 coding DNA: TGCAGTGCTAGGGGAACAGGGTTTGTCAATCAGCCCCAGCATTTT. The encoded protein is CSARGTGFVNQPQHF.

In its sample, this clonotype was seen a few times. The CDR3: CACTRAYGYTF. For the CDR3, the DNA is TGTGCCTGCACCCGTGCATATGGCTACACCTTC. This rearrangement joins TRBV12-3 or TRBV12-4 to TRBJ1-2, with unresolved D. The CDR3 runs to 11 residues. The V and J ends lost 11 bases and 5 bases respectively, with 12 bases between them.

The rearrangement joins TRBV28 to TRBJ1-2; D not resolved. Looked up from germline, CDR1 is MDHEN and CDR2 is SYDVKM. V dropped 6 bases and J dropped 3 bases, with 14 bases sitting between them. This CDR3 has 14 amino acids. The CDR3 spells CASRLTAGDYGYTF. CDR3 nucleotide sequence: TGTGCCAGCAGGTTAACGGCGGGAGACTATGGCTACACCTTC.

This clonotype was seen repeatedly, ten times or more. The rearrangement joins TRBV27 to TRBJ2-1; 9 nucleotides line up with TRBD1. The CDR3 runs to 16 residues. V was pared by 3 bases and J by 9 bases, with 12 bases of the junction left unmatched. Germline CDR1 reads MNHEY; CDR2 reads SMNVEV (reference sequence). CDR3 in amino acids: CASSFTPQQGAGEQFF. CDR3 DNA: TGTGCCAGCAGTTTCACCCCACAACAGGGGGCGGGTGAGCAGTTCTTC.

This clonotype was seen only a few times. This rearrangement joins TRBV7-2 to TRBJ2-3; D unresolved. The V and J ends lost 0 bases and 12 bases respectively, with 19 bases between them. Looked up from germline, CDR1 is SGHTA and CDR2 is FQGNSA. CDR3 length: 15 amino acids. CDR3 amino acids: CASSLAPYQDGIQYF. In nucleotides, the CDR3 is TGTGCCAGCAGCTTAGCCCCTTATCAGGATGGTATTCAGTATTTT. Variable domain in full (rest from reference TRBV7-2 and TRBJ2-3): GAGVSQSPSNKVTEKGKDVELRCDPISGHTALYWYRQSLGQGLEFLIYFQGNSAPDKSGLPSDRFSAERTGGSVSTLTIQRTQQEDSAVYLCASSLAPYQDGIQYFGPGTRLTVL.

J is TRBJ2-1 and V is TRBV12-3 or TRBV12-4; a possible D gene is TRBD2 (6 bases). V lost 6 bases and J 4 bases, leaving 16 bases between the germline ends. CDR3 length: 15 residues. CDR3 DNA sequence: TGTGCCAGCAGGGATCCGGGACGGGGGTACAATGAGCAGTTCTTC. Its protein is CASRDPGRGYNEQFF.

This clonotype was counted many times. The chain is built from TRBV4-3 and TRBJ2-7; D is ambiguous. V lost 1 base and J 0 bases, leaving 7 bases between the germline ends. The CDR3 runs to 14 residues. CDR1 LGHNA and CDR2 YSLEER come from the germline V gene. Here the CDR3 DNA reads TGCGCCAGCAGCCAAGTTCTATACTCCTACGAGCAGTACTTC. The encoded protein is CASSQVLYSYEQYF.

This clonotype has at least ten counts. At one of its ends the junction is not consistent with the germline gene, which may arise from a read error. J is TRBJ1-5 and V is TRBV7-2; D possibly corresponds to TRBD1 (6 bases). Germline V lookup: CDR1 SGHTA, CDR2 FQGNSA. The CDR3 contains 15 residues. CDR3 protein: CASSLVGGSNQPQHF. The CDR3 DNA sequence: TGCGCCAGCAGCCTGGTAGGGGGGAGCAATCAGCCCCAGCATTTT. Looking up the rest from reference TRBV7-2 and TRBJ1-5 gives the full variable domain: GAGVSQSPSNKVTEKGKDVELRCDPISGHTALYWYRQSLGQGLEFLIYFQGNSAPDKSGLPSDRFSAERTGGSVSTLTIQRTQQEDSAVYLCASSLVGGSNQPQHFGDGTRLSIL.

This clonotype was seen ten or more times. V usage is TRBV20-1 and J usage is TRBJ2-5, with TRBD2 matching 12 bases. V was pared by 3 bases and J by 0 bases, with 5 bases of the junction left unmatched. The length of the CDR3 is 16 residues. CDR1 is DFQATT, CDR2 SNEGSKA, per germline (reference sequence). The CDR3 sequence is CSASLAGGGDQETQYF. In DNA form, the CDR3 reads TGCAGTGCTAGCCTAGCGGGGGGGGGAGACCAAGAGACCCAGTACTTC.

There are many counts of this clonotype. The chain carries TRBV29-1 and TRBJ2-3, with D tentatively TRBD1 (6 bases). Trimming shortened V by 5 bases and J by 3 bases, and 15 bases separated the two germline ends. Germline lookup yields CDR1 SQVTM and CDR2 ANQGSEA. This CDR3 has 14 amino acids. Here the CDR3 DNA reads TGCAGCGTTAACGACAGGAAGGGGACAGATACGCAGTATTTT. It codes for CSVNDRKGTDTQYF.